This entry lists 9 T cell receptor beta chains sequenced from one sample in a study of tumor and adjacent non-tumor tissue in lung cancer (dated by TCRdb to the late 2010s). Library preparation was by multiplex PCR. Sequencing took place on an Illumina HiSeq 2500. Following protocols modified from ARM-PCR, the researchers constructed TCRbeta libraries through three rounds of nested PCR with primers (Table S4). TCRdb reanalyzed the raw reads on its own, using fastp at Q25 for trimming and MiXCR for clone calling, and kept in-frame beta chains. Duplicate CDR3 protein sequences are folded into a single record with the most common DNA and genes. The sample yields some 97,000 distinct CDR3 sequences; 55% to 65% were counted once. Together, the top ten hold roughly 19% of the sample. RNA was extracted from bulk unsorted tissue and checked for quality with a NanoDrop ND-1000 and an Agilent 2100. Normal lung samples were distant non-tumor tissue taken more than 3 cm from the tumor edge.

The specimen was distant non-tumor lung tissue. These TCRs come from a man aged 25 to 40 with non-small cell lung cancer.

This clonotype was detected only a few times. This CDR3 reads CASSRQREPPMQFF. The CDR3 nucleotides read TGTGCCAGCTCCCGCCAGCGGGAGCCCCCAATGCAGTTCTTC. The chain links TRBV18 to TRBJ2-1, with 8 bases lining up with TRBD2. The V gene's germline CDR1 is KGHSH and CDR2 LQKENI. The V segment lost 6 bases and the J segment 12 bases; nucleotides outside the gene matches: 13. The CDR3 extends over 14 amino acids.

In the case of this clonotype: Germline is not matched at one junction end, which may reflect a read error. CDR3 in DNA: TGTGGCAGCAACAGGCAGAGAGCTGACAATGAGCAGTTCTTC. Translated: CGSNRQRADNEQFF. This chain joins TRBV12-3 or TRBV12-4 and TRBJ2-1, with D possibly being TRBD1 (5 bases). The CDR3 totals 14 residues.

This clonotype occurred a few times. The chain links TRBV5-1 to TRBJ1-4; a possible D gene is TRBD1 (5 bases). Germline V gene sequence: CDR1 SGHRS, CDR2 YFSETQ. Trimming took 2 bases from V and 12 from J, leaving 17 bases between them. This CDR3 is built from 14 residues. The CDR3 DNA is TGCGCCAGCAGCTTACCGGGGCCAAACGAAGAACTGTTTTTT. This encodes CASSLPGPNEELFF.

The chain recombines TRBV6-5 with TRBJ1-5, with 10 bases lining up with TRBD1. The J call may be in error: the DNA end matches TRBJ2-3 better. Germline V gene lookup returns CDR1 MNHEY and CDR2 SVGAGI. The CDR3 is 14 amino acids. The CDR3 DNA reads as TGTGCCAGTAGGAACGGACAGGGGGATCAGCCCCAGTATTTT. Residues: CASRNGQGDQPQYF.

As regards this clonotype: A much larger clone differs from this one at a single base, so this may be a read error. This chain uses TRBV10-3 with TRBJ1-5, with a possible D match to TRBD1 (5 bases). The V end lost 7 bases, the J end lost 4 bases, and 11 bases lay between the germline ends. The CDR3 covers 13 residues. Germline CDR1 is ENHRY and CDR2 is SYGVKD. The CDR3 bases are TGTGCCATCAATGCGACAGAAAATCAGCCCCAGCATTTT. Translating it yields CAINATENQPQHF.

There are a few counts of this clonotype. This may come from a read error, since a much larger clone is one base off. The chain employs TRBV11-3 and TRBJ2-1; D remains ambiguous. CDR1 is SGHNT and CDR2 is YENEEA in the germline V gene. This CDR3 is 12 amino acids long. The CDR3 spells CAGSLVAVEQFF. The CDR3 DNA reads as TGTGCCGGCAGCTTAGTGGCAGTTGAGCAGTTCTTC.

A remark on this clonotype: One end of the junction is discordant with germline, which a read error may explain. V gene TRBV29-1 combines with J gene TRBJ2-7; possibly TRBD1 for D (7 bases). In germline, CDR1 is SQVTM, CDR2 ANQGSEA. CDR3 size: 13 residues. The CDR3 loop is CSAGKGAGGEQYF. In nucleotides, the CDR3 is TGCAGCGCTGGAAAGGGGGCCGGGGGCGAGCAGTATTTC.

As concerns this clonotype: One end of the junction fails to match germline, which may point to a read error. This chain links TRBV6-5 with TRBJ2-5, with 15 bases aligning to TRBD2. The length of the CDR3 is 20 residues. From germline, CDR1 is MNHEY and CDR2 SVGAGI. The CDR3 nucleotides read TGTGCCAGCAGGCCCTCCCGGACTAGCGGGAGGGCCGATGGGTTGGAGACCCAGTATTTC. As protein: CASRPSRTSGRADGLETQYF.

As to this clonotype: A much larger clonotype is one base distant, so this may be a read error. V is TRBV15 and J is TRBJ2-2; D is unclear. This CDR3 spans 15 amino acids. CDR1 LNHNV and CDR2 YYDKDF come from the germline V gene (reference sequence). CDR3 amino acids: CATSRDLWITWELFF. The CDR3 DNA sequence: TGTGCCACCAGCAGAGATCTTTGGATCACCTGGGAGCTGTTTTTT.